This T cell receptor (beta chain) was recovered during a study of T cell responses to AZD1222 COVID-19 vaccine. General study points: The number of AZD1222 recipients seropositive at baseline was only five or six.

The V segment lost 8 bases and the J segment 4 bases; nucleotides outside the gene matches: 10. This CDR3 has 15 residues. Germline V gene sequence: CDR1 ENHRY, CDR2 SYGVKD. This clone was picked up one time. Antigen unknown. Sequenced by immunoSEQ multiplex PCR; TCRdb stores in-frame clones only, minus some. The sample lists about 160,000 clones, approximately 90% occurring once. Specimen: peripheral blood, collected 28 days after the second AZD1222 dose. The V and J genes are TRBV10-3 and TRBJ2-5, with 10 bases identical to TRBD2. The TCR comes from an adult who received the AZD1222 COVID-19 vaccine. The CDR3 loop reads CAIGPSGGLGETQYF. The CDR3 coding sequence is TGTGCCATCGGACCTAGCGGGGGTTTGGGAGAGACCCAGTACTTC.